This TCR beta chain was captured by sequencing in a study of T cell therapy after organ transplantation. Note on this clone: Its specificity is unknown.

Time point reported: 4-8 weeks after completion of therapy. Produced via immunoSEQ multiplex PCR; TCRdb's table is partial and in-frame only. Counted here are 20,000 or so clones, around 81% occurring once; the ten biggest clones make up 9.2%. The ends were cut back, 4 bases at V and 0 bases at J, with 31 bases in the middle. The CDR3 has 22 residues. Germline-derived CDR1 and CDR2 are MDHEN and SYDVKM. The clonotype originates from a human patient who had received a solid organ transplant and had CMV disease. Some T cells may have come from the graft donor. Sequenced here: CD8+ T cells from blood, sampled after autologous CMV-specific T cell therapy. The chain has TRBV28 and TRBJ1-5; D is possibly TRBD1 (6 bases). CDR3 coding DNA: TGTGCCAGCAGTTATCCCCCCCCATGGGGACAACCAAAGGACAGTAGCAATCAGCCCCAGCATTTT. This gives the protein CASSYPPPWGQPKDSSNQPQHF.